The entry below gives a single TCR beta chain sequence along with its context. V shed 7 bases and J shed 7 bases, with 7 bases lying between them. The CDR3 has 11 amino acids. TCRbeta library preparation incorporated unique molecular identifiers. TCRdb analysed the PCR reads with MiXCR anew, one entry per CDR3 protein. The sample holds around 5,600 distinct CDR3 sequences; roughly 15% are singletons and the top ten take about 80%. The data were taken from a study of T-cell reconstitution after alpha-beta-depleted transplantation in children. V usage is TRBV12-3 or TRBV12-4 and J usage is TRBJ2-2, with D unresolved. The receptor was isolated from a patient aged 2-15 years who had a stem cell transplant for inherited bone marrow failure, so the T cells may come from the graft donor. The sequenced sample was PBMCs, mostly from graft donor cells, obtained 180 days after TCRalphabeta/CD19-depleted stem cell transplant. The CDR3 DNA reads as TGTGCCAGCACCTTGATCGGGGAGCTGTTTTTT. This translates into CASTLIGELFF.